The entry that follows covers one TCR beta chain sequence. Its antigen is unknown. The data were taken from a study of cytomegalovirus exposure and HLA in healthy donors. Study-wide context: Earlier, almost 120 million unique TCR beta sequences were recovered from roughly 200 million T cells by an analysis.

Vbeta (60) and Jbeta (13) primers were used in the PCR. This table comes from immunoSEQ multiplex PCR, and its TCRdb copy is limited to in-frame clones, with some not included. This table has approximately 100,000 clones, roughly a tenth appearing once. Study-wide results and caveats: Later examination showed HLA-associated TCR beta chains had greater clonal expansion than equally common others. The availability of immune exposure information extended only to CMV serostatus.

Healthy people donating bone marrow made up the donors. J was trimmed by 6 bases and V by 5 bases; bases with no gene match: 9. Germline assignment: CDR1 ENHRY and CDR2 SYGVKD. This CDR3 spans 15 amino acids. This sequence joins TRBV10-3 and TRBJ2-2, with TRBD1 identical over 7 bases. Sequences were obtained from PBMCs. The receptor was derived from a man aged 40-55 years in good health and CMV-seropositive. As DNA, the CDR3 is TGTGCCATCAGTTTCCGGGACAGAGACTCCGGGGAGCTGTTTTTT. Protein sequence: CAISFRDRDSGELFF.